This TCR beta chain comes out of a study of cytomegalovirus exposure and HLA in healthy donors. Study-level background: Researchers found that just over 80% of around 400 genotyped donors fell within the Caucasian-associated ancestry cluster.

This clone was seen a handful of times. Its cognate antigen is unknown. These donors, healthy bone marrow donors, were studied. General observations from the study: Rates of TCR association differed by HLA locus in a later analysis, with DRB1 highest and HLA-C lowest. 16,951 TCR beta sequences were associated with HLA alleles at 0.05 false discovery rate in a later analysis.

With 60 Vbeta and 13 Jbeta primers, the PCR was carried out. Repertoires were generated with immunoSEQ multiplex PCR, while TCRdb's copy carries only in-frame clones and drops some. The sample shows 150,000 to 180,000 clones, roughly four fifths of them seen only once. Germline assignment: CDR1 MDHEN and CDR2 SYDVKM. After removal of 5 bases from V and 5 bases from J, the junction contained 3 bases not matched to a gene. This CDR3 is 12 amino acids long. The sequence was collected from a man aged 18 to 30 in good health and CMV-seronegative. Material for sequencing was PBMCs. The V and J genes are TRBV28 and TRBJ2-7, with 7 bases matching TRBD1. CDR3 DNA sequence: TGTGCCAGCAGTGGTGACAGGGACGAGCAGTACTTC. Translating gives CASSGDRDEQYF.